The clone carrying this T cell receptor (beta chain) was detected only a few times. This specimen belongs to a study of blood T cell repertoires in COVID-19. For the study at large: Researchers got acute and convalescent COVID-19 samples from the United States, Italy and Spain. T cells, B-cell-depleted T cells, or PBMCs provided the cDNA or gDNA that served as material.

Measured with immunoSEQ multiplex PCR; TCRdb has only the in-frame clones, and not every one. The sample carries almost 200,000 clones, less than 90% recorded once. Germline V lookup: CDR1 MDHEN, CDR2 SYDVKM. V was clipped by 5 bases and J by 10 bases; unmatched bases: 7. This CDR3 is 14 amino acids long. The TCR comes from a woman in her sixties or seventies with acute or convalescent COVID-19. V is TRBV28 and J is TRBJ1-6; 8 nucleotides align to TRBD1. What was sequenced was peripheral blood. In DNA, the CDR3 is TGTGCCAGCAGTCCCACCAGGGGGCGATCACCCCTCCACTTT. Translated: CASSPTRGRSPLHF.